A selection of T cell receptor beta chains follows, all from one sample in a study of blood T cell repertoires in COVID-19. Profiled with immunoSEQ multiplex PCR; TCRdb holds only in-frame clones, not every one. The sample carries roughly 300,000 clones, about 90% recorded once. Sequences were obtained from peripheral blood. The receptors were gathered from a middle-aged woman who had recovered from COVID-19. CDR3s include the opening cysteine and the closing phenylalanine or tryptophan. D genes are given only for firm matches. Not all rows give a size; the values are once, few, many and, for expanded clones, a class.

>TRBD2|TRBJ2-5|TRBV18|.
TGTGCCAGCTCCGCCGATGGGGCGGGAGCCCAGTACTTC
CASSADGAGAQYF
>TRBD1|TRBJ2-2|TRBV5-4|.
TGTGCCAGCAGCAAGGGACAGGAGGTCACCGGGGAGCTGTTTTTT
CASSKGQEVTGELFF
>.|TRBJ2-6|TRBV12-5|.
TGTGCTAGTGTTAGGGGGTCAGGGGCCAACGTCCTGACTTTC
CASVRGSGANVLTF
>TRBD2|TRBJ2-1|TRBV10-3|.
TGTGCCATCAGTGATTTGGGGAGGGCGCCCTACAATGAGCAGTTCTTC
CAISDLGRAPYNEQFF
>.|TRBJ1-5|TRBV6-1|.
TGTGCCAGCAGTGCCGACGGGATATATAGCAATCAGCCCCAGCATTTT
CASSADGIYSNQPQHF
>.|TRBJ2-3|TRBV7-2|.
TGTGCCAGCAGCTTAATGGCAGGGGAGGGAGATACGCAGTATTTT
CASSLMAGEGDTQYF
>TRBD1|TRBJ1-3|TRBV5-4|.
TGTGCCAGCAGCTCAGGGGGTCCAGTCTCTGGAAACACCATATATTTT
CASSSGGPVSGNTIYF
>TRBD2|TRBJ2-3|TRBV6-5|.
TGTGCCAGCAGTTACTCTCTAGCGGCAGATACGCAGTATTTT
CASSYSLAADTQYF
>TRBD1|TRBJ1-2|TRBV10-3|.
TGTGCCAGATCGACTACAGGGGAGGACGGCTACACCTTC
CARSTTGEDGYTF
>TRBD2|TRBJ2-7|TRBV6-5|.
TGTGCCAGCAGTTACGGCGGGGGGACCTACGAGCAGTACTTC
CASSYGGGTYEQYF
>.|TRBJ1-2|TRBV6-5|once
TGTGCCAGCAGTCTGACAGGAACCTCTAACTATGGCTACACCTTC
CASSLTGTSNYGYTF
>.|TRBJ1-5|TRBV30|few
TGTGCCTGGAGTTGGGAGAATCAGCCCCAGCATTTT
CAWSWENQPQHF
>TRBD1|TRBJ2-2|TRBV7-3|many
TGTGCCAGCAGCCGGGACAGGGGCTGGGTCGGGGAGCTGTTTTTT
CASSRDRGWVGELFF
>TRBD1|TRBJ2-1|TRBV6-5|.
TGTGCCAGCAGTAGTCCAGGGGGCGCCTACAATGAGCAGTTCTTC
CASSSPGGAYNEQFF
>TRBD1|TRBJ1-6|TRBV7-6|once
TGTGCCAGCAGCGCAGTGGACAGGGCGTCGGGGCCCCTCCACTTT
CASSAVDRASGPLHF
>.|TRBJ1-4|TRBV29-1|.
TGCAGCGTTGCCAGGGGCAAGGGTGAAAAACTGTTTTTT
CSVARGKGEKLFF
>.|TRBJ1-4|TRBV5-6|.
TGTGCCAGCAGCGAAATAGTCTGGGGGGACCTTAATGAAAAACTGTTTTTT
CASSEIVWGDLNEKLFF
>TRBD1|TRBJ2-7|TRBV6-5|once
TGTGCCAGCAGGTTAAGGGGACAGCATTACTTC
CASRLRGQHYF
>.|TRBJ1-5|TRBV19|.
TGTGCCAGTAGTATGGTGGGCCACCCCAATCAGCCCCAGCATTTT
CASSMVGHPNQPQHF
>TRBD1|TRBJ1-1|TRBV12-5|.
TGTGCTAGTGGTTTGGTATCTGGGGGGGACAGGGGATTAGGGACTGAAGCTTTCTTT
CASGLVSGGDRGLGTEAFF
>.|TRBJ1-2|TRBV7-2|.
TGTGCCAGCAGCTTAGGGCTTGTCTTGGATGGCTACACCTTC
CASSLGLVLDGYTF
>.|TRBJ2-7|TRBV4-1|few
TGCGCCAGCAGCCAAGATCCGGGGTGGGGCTACGAGCAGTACTTC
CASSQDPGWGYEQYF
>.|TRBJ1-1|TRBV15|.
TGTGCCACCAGCAGAGTCCTAGGGACAATACCTGAAGCTTTCTTT
CATSRVLGTIPEAFF
>TRBD1|TRBJ2-7|TRBV6-1|.
TGTGCCAGCAGTGAACCGACCTGGACAGGGTACGAGCAGTACTTC
CASSEPTWTGYEQYF
>TRBD1|TRBJ2-7|TRBV6-6|.
TGTGCCAGCAGCCCCGACAGGGTTCGGGCCGAGCAGTACTTC
CASSPDRVRAEQYF
>.|TRBJ1-2|TRBV29-1|.
TGCAGCGTTCATGTGGGGCTTAACTATGGCTACACCTTC
CSVHVGLNYGYTF
>.|TRBJ2-7|TRBV5-1|.
TGCGCCAGCACCCTTCGGATGGGGGCTGGCTACGAGCAGTACTTC
CASTLRMGAGYEQYF
>.|TRBJ2-7|TRBV5-6|.
TGTGCCAGCAGCCGGGACACCTCAGTCGAGCAGTACTTC
CASSRDTSVEQYF
>.|TRBJ1-1|TRBV2|.
TGTGCCAGCGGCGCAGGGATACCGATGAACACTGAAGCTTTCTTT
CASGAGIPMNTEAFF
>.|TRBJ1-2|TRBV25-1|.
TGTGCCAGCAGTGAAGCCAAGGCGGAATATAGAAACTATGGCTACACCTTC
CASSEAKAEYRNYGYTF
>TRBD2|TRBJ2-5|TRBV19|once
TGTGCCAGTAGTCGCGGGACTAGCTCCAAAGAGACCCAGTACTTC
CASSRGTSSKETQYF
>TRBD2|TRBJ2-5|TRBV9|.
TGTGCCAGCAGCGTAGCGAGTAGCGGGGGACCCCCTGGGACCCAGTACTTC
CASSVASSGGPPGTQYF
>TRBD1|TRBJ1-1|TRBV5-8|.
TGTGCCAGCAGCTTGCGGACAGGGTGGGGCACTGAAGCTTTCTTT
CASSLRTGWGTEAFF
>TRBD1|TRBJ2-7|TRBV6-5|many
TGTGCCAGCAGAGGCCCGGGACAGGGGGTATACGAGCAGTACTTC
CASRGPGQGVYEQYF
>.|TRBJ1-1|TRBV4-1|.
TGCGCCAGCAGCCTCCAAGAGGGTGTTGAAGCTTTCTTT
CASSLQEGVEAFF
>.|TRBJ2-1|TRBV5-6|.
TGTGCCAGCAGCGGGGGGGCGGCCTACAATGAGCAGTTCTTC
CASSGGAAYNEQFF
>TRBD2|TRBJ2-7|TRBV18|.
TGTGCCAGCTCGTGGGGACTAGCGAGCTACGAGCAGTACTTC
CASSWGLASYEQYF
>.|TRBJ1-1|TRBV5-1|.
TGCGCCAGCAGCCGTCAGCTAGCAGGCGGGGGGAACACTGAAGCTTTCTTT
CASSRQLAGGGNTEAFF
>TRBD1|TRBJ2-1|TRBV10-1|.
TGCGCCAGCACCACCCCAGGGACAGGGACCAACAATGAGCAGTTCTTC
CASTTPGTGTNNEQFF
>TRBD1|TRBJ1-5|TRBV28|.
TGTGCCAGCAGTTTTGTACAGGGGGCGCGGAATAGCAATCAGCCCCAGCATTTT
CASSFVQGARNSNQPQHF
>TRBD2|TRBJ2-1|TRBV9|.
TGTGCCAGCAGCGTAGGGACTAGCGGGCGATACAATGAGCAGTTCTTC
CASSVGTSGRYNEQFF